The clone carrying this TCR beta chain was seen only once. The target antigen is unknown. This specimen comes from a study of T cell responses to AZD1222 COVID-19 vaccine. The V gene lost 1 base and the J gene lost 1 base, with 9 bases spanning the gap. CDR3 size: 15 residues. The germline CDR1 and CDR2 sequences are SGHVS and FQNEAQ. Sequencing used immunoSEQ multiplex PCR; TCRdb keeps in-frame clones, though not all of them. The data contain tens of thousands of clones, about 80% of them singletons. General study points: Without day 14 samples, only post-peak T cell repertoires were studied. At study baseline, merely six AZD1222 recipients were seropositive.

Sequencing was performed on peripheral blood, taken on day 0 of AZD1222 vaccination. The chain links TRBV7-8 to TRBJ2-3; D ambiguous. The source of this sequence is an adult in good health. The CDR3 here is CASSLEVGRTDTQYF. Written as DNA, the CDR3 is TGTGCCAGCAGCTTAGAGGTCGGTCGCACAGATACGCAGTATTTT.